Listed here is a single T cell receptor beta chain. Measured with immunoSEQ multiplex PCR; TCRdb has only the in-frame clones, and not every one. The sample contains approximately 140,000 clones, 87% of which appear only once. This specimen comes from a study of blood T cell repertoires in COVID-19. Per germline, CDR1 SGHVS and CDR2 FQNEAQ. With 4 bases clipped from V and 15 bases from J, the junction kept 11 bases outside the gene matches. The CDR3 extends over 13 amino acids. The material sequenced was PBMCs or T cells enriched from blood (not recorded which). This sequence joins TRBV7-8 and TRBJ2-1; TRBD2 matches at 8 bases. This receptor was identified in a woman aged 40-49 years who had been exposed to COVID-19. The CDR3: CASSSDQRERGFF. CDR3 DNA: TGTGCCAGCAGCTCGGACCAGCGGGAGAGAGGGTTCTTC.